The T cell receptor (beta chain) described here comes from a study of blood T cells in healthy people across ages. Study conclusions and caveats: Relative to aged donors, long-lived donors carried more naive CD4+ cells and displayed higher diversity.

Together with a sample-barcoded 5' primer, a J-beta primer mix was included in a second PCR lasting roughly 6 to 12 cycles. One entry per CDR3 protein results from TCRdb running MiXCR on the 5' RACE reads. The profile shows around 800,000 distinct CDR3 sequences, roughly 25% of them singletons. Turning to this clonotype: Its specificity is unknown.

This CDR3 spans 12 amino acids. The ends were cut back, 5 bases at V and 7 bases at J, with 9 bases in the middle. CDR1 is SEHNR and CDR2 is FQNEAQ in the germline V gene (reference sequence). The sample also formed part of further work on T cells of mothers and their children. That report notes: In each mother, TCR beta CDR3 reads exceeded 8.5 million; in each child, they numbered approximately 3 million.

This chain links TRBV7-9 with TRBJ1-3, with D unresolved. The TCR sequence derives from a boy younger than 18 in good health. Sequencing input: blood. CDR3 loop: CASSVVDNTIYF. CDR3 nucleotides: TGTGCCAGCAGCGTCGTGGATAACACCATATATTTT.